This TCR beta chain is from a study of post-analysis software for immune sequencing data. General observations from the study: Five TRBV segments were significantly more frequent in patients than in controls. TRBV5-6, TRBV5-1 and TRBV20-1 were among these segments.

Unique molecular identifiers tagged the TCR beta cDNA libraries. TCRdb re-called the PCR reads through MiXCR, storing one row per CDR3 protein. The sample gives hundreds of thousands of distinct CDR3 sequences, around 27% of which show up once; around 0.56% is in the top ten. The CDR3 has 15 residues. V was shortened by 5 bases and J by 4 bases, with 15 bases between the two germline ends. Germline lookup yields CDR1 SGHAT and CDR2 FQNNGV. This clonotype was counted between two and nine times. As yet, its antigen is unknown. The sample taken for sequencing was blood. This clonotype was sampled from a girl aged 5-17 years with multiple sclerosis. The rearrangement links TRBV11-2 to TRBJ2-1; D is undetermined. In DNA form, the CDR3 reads TGTGCCAGCAGCCTCCCTTCGGGTGGGTACAATGAGCAGTTCTTC. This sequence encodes CASSLPSGGYNEQFF.